This T cell receptor beta chain is from a study of blood T cell repertoires in COVID-19 (dated by TCRdb to about 2020). Context from the whole study: The collaborator samples originated in the United States, Italy and Spain and spanned the acute and convalescent phases of COVID-19. The prospective study material was composed of cDNA or gDNA derived from T cells, B-cell-depleted T cells, or PBMCs. Subjects who had been exposed to COVID-19, were actively infected with it, or had recovered from it provided the deeply sampled blood TCRbeta repertoires that made up the dataset. The repertoires were made available in a free public database intended to serve as a resource for research on the immune response to SARS-CoV-2. The samples were drawn from two sources: the first 160 participants of the ongoing ImmuneRACE study, and 950 to 1,500 subjects contributed by 6 global collaborators. The sample metadata nearly always contained a de-identified subject ID, COVID-19 status, age in years and sex. Where available, HLA class I and class II types were obtained from metadata supplied by the sample provider rather than from assay-based typing. General conclusions and limits of the study: The quantity of clinical and demographic metadata differed by source and by participant and was supplied without curation.

The junction shows trimming of 3 bases on V and 5 bases on J, plus 26 bases between the germline ends. The CDR3 starts with the cysteine, ends with the phenylalanine, and has 19 residues. The sequence is cut down to CDR3 DNA, 57 bases in frame from base 1. CDR1 and CDR2 are read off the germline V gene (reference sequence) as MNHEY and SMNVEV. Note on this clone: Its antigen remains unidentified. No base-level quality is on record; no much larger clone is a single base apart.

In Seattle, one collaborating source enrolled patients while the infection was active and tracked those patients longitudinally over the course of disease. Each collaborating institution followed its own protocols to collect whole blood in K2EDTA tubes. For TCRbeta analysis, collaborators shipped samples in one of three forms: frozen whole blood, isolated PBMCs, or DNA extracted from either of those sample types. TCRbeta CDR3 regions were amplified from genomic DNA by means of the immunoSEQ Assay, a bias-controlled multiplex PCR. Concerning the study's data processing: Nucleated cell counts per sample were estimated from amplification of reference gene primers within the assay. To quantify the absolute abundance of each unique TCRbeta CDR3 rearrangement, sequence reads were collapsed and filtered. For each sample, productive Simpson clonality was calculated as the square root of Simpson's diversity index over productive rearrangements. TCRdb stores this immuneACCESS table with in-frame sequences only. Part of the clones is absent; in the studies checked, under half of the shortfall reflects unresolved V genes, and no reason is known for the rest. V, J and clone size were drawn from that table, and D and trimming were deduced from the DNA. Recorded for this sample are roughly 60,000 clones; about 80% of them occurred a single time. The ten largest clones take up roughly a tenth of the sample.

The receptor's source is a man at least 80 years old with COVID-19, enrolled during active disease. The sequence is built from TRBV27 and TRBJ1-5, and TRBD1 may be the D gene, going by 6 matching bases. The sequenced material came from peripheral blood. DNA sequence: TGTGCCAGCAGTTTTAAGGGCCACGGACAGCCTGGTATAGATCAGCCCCAGCATTTT. Its amino acids are CASSFKGHGQPGIDQPQHF.